The clone carrying this T cell receptor (beta chain) was counted only a few times. As yet, its antigen is unknown. This record comes from a study of blood T cells in healthy people across ages. The CDR3 loop spans 11 amino acids. With 2 bases removed from V and 3 bases from J, the gap between germline ends came to 5 bases. Germline CDR1 reads DFQATT; CDR2 reads SNEGSKA (reference sequence). Study-level results: Correlation between TCR beta diversity and naive T cell percentage was strong.

Through a sample-barcoded 5' primer and a J-beta primer mix, a second PCR was run for roughly 6 to 12 cycles. Each cDNA molecule was tagged by a template-switch adaptor with 12 random nucleotides. MiXCR was run by TCRdb on the 5' RACE reads, yielding one entry per CDR3 protein. The sample has about 800,000 distinct CDR3 sequences, 25% seen once. The sample was also linked to a second study, of T cells of mothers and their children. This second report adds: For the second PCR, the M1S primer put in sample barcodes and 2-4 random nucleotides.

Sequencing was done on a sample of blood. This clonotype was sampled from a boy aged 10-17 years in good health. This rearrangement joins TRBV20-1 to TRBJ2-7, with D unclear. CDR3 amino acids: CSARLGYEQYF. The CDR3 coding sequence is TGCAGTGCTAGACTAGGCTACGAGCAGTACTTC.